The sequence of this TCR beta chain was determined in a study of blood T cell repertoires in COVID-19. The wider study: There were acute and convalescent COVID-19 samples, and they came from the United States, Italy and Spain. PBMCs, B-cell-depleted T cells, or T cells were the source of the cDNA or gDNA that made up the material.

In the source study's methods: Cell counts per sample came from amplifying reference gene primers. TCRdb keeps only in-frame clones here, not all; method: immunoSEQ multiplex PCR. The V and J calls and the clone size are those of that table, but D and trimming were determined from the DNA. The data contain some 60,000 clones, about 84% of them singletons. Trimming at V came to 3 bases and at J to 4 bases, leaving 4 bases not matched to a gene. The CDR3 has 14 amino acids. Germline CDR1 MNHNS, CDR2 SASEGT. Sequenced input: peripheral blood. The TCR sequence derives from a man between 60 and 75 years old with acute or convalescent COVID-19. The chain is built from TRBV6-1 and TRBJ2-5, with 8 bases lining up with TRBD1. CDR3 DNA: TGTGCCAGCAGTGATCAGGGGGCAGGAGAGACCCAGTACTTC. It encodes CASSDQGAGETQYF.